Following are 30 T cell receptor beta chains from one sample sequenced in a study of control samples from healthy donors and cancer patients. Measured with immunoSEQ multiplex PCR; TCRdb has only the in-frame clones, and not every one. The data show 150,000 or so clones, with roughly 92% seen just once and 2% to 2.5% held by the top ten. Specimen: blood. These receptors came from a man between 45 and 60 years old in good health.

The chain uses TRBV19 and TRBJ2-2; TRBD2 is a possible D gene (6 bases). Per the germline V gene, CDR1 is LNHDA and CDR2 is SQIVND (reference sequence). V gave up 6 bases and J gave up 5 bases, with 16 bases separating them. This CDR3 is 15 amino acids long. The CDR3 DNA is TGTGCCAGTAGATTTGGGACTCAGACTACCGGGGAGCTGTTTTTT. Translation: CASRFGTQTTGELFF.

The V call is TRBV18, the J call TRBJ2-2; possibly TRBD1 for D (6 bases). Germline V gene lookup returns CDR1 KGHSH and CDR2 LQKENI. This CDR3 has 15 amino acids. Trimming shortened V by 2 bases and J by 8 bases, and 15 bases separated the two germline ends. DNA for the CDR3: TGTGCCAGCTCACCATATGACAGGCGGTCAGGGGAGCTGTTTTTT. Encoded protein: CASSPYDRRSGELFF.

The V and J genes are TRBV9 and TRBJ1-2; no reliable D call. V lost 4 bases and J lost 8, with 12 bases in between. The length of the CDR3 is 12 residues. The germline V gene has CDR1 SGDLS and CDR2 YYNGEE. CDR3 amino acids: CASSLFIGGYTF. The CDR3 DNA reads TGTGCCAGCAGCTTGTTCATCGGCGGCTACACCTTC.

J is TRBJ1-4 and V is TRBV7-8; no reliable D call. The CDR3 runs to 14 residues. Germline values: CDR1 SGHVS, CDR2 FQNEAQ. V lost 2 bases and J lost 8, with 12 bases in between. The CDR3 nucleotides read TGTGCCAGCAGCTTACGGACCCTGGGGGAAAAACTGTTTTTT. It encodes CASSLRTLGEKLFF. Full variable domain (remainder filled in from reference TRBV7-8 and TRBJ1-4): GAGVSQSPRYKVAKRGQDVALRCDPISGHVSLFWYQQALGQGPEFLTYFQNEAQLDKSGLPSDRFFAERPEGSVSTLKIQRTQQEDSAVYLCASSLRTLGEKLFFGSGTQLSVL.

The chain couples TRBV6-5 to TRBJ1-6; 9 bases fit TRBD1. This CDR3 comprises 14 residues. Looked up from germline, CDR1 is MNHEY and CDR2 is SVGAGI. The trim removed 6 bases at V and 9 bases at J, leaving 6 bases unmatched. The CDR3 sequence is CASSQTGGSSPLHF. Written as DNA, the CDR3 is TGTGCCAGCAGCCAAACAGGGGGCAGTTCACCCCTCCACTTT.

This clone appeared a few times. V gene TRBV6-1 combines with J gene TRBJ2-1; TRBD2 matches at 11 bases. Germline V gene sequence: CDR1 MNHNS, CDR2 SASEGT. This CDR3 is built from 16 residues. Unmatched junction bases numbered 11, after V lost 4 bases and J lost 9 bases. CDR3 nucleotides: TGTGCCAGCAGTGGCTTAGCGGGAGGGCCTCGGGGTGAGCAGTTCTTC. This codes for CASSGLAGGPRGEQFF.

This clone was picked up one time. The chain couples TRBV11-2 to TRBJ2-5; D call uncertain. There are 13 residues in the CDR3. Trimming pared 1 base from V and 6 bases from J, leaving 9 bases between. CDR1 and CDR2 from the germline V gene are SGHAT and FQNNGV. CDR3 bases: TGTGCCAGCAGCTTAGGAGGTATAAAGACCCAGTACTTC. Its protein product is CASSLGGIKTQYF.

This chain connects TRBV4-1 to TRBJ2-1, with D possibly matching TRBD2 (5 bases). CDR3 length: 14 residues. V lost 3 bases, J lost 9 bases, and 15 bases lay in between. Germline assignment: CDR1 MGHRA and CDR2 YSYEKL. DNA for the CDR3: TGCGCCAGCAGCCACCCGGGAACGGGAATTGAGCAGTTCTTC. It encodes CASSHPGTGIEQFF.

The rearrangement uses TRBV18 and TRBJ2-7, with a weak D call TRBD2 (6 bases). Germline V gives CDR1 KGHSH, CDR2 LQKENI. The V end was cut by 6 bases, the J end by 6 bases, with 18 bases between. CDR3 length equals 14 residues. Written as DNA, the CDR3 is TGTGCCAGCTCCCGGTCGCGGGGTGAAGGCGAGCAGTACTTC. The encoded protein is CASSRSRGEGEQYF. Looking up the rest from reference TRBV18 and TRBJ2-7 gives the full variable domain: NAGVMQNPRHLVRRRGQEARLRCSPMKGHSHVYWYRQLPEEGLKFMVYLQKENIIDESGMPKERFSAEFPKEGPSILRIQQVVRGDSAAYFCASSRSRGEGEQYFGPGTRLTVT.

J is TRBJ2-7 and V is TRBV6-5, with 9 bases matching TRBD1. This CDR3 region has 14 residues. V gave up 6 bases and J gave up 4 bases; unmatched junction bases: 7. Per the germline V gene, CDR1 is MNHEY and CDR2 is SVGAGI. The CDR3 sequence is CASSDGGQGYEQYF. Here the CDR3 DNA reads TGTGCCAGCAGCGACGGGGGACAGGGTTACGAGCAGTACTTC.

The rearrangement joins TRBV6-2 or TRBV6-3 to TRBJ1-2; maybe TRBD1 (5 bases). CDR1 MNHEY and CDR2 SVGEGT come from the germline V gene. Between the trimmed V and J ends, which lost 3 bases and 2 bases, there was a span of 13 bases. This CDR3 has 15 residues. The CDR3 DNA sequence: TGTGCCAGCAGTTATAGTGACAGACAGAACTATGGCTACACCTTC. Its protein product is CASSYSDRQNYGYTF.

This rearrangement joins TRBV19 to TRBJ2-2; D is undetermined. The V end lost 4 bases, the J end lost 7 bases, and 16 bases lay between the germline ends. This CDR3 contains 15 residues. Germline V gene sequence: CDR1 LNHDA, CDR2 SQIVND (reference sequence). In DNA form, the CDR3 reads TGTGCCAGTAGTAAAAACCAAGCATGGCACGGGGAGCTGTTTTTT. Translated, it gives CASSKNQAWHGELFF.

CDR3 in amino acids: CSASFDGVMGGYTF. CDR3 coding DNA: TGCAGTGCTAGTTTCGACGGAGTCATGGGCGGCTACACCTTC. The rearrangement joins TRBV20-1 to TRBJ1-2; D is ambiguous. The CDR3 is 14 amino acids. Trimming removed 3 bases at V and 8 bases at J, with 19 bases between. CDR1 is DFQATT and CDR2 is SNEGSKA in the germline V gene (reference sequence).

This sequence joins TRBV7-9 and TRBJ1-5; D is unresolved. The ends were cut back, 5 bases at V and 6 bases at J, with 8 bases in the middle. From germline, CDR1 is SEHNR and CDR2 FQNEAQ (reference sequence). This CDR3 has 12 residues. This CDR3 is CASSAGGQPQHF. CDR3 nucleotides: TGTGCCAGCAGCGCGGGTGGTCAGCCCCAGCATTTT.

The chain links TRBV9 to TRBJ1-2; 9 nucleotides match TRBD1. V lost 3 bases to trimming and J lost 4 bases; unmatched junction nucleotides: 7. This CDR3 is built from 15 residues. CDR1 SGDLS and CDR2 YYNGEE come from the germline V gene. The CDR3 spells CASSGGQGMGYGYTF. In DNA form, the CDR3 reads TGTGCCAGCAGCGGCGGACAGGGGATGGGCTATGGCTACACCTTC.

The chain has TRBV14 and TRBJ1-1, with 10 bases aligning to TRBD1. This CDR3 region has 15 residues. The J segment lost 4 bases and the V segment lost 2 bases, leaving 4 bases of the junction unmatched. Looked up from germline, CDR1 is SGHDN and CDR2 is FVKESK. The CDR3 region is CASSQTGTGATEAFF. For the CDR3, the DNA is TGTGCCAGCAGCCAAACTGGGACAGGGGCCACTGAAGCTTTCTTT.

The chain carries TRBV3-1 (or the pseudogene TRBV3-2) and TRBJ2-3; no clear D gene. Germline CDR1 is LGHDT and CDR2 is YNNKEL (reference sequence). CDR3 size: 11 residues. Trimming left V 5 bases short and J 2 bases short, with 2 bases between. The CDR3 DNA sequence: TGTGCCAGCAGCTCCACAGATACGCAGTATTTT. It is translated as CASSSTDTQYF.

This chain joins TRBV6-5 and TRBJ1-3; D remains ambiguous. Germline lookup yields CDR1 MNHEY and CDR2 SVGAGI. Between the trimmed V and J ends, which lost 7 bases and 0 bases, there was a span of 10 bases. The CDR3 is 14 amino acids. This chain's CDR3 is CASTDSYSGNTIYF. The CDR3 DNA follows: TGTGCCAGCACTGACTCGTACTCTGGAAACACCATATATTTT.

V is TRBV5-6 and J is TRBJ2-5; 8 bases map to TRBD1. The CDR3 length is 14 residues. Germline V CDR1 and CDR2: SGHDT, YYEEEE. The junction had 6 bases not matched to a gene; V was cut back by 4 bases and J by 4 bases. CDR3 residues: CASSTPRGLETQYF. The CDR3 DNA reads TGTGCCAGCAGCACGCCCAGGGGGCTAGAGACCCAGTACTTC.

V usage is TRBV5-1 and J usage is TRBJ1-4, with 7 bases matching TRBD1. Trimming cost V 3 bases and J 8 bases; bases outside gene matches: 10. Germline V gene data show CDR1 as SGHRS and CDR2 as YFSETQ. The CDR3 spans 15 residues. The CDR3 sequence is CASSSYRGLGEKLFF. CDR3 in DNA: TGCGCCAGCAGCTCCTACAGGGGCTTGGGGGAAAAACTGTTTTTT. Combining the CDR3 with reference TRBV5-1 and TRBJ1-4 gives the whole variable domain KAGVTQTPRYLIKTRGQQVTLSCSPISGHRSVSWYQQTPGQGLQFLFEYFSETQRNKGNFPGRFSGRQFSNSRSEMNVSTLELGDSALYLCASSSYRGLGEKLFFGSGTQLSVL.

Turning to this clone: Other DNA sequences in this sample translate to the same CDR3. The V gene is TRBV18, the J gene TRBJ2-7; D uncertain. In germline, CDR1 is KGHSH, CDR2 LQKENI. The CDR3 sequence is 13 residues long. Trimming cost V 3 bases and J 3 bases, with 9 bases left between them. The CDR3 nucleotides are TGTGCCAGCTCACCCGGCCAAAACTACGAGCAGTACTTC. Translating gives CASSPGQNYEQYF. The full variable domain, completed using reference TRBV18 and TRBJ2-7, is NAGVMQNPRHLVRRRGQEARLRCSPMKGHSHVYWYRQLPEEGLKFMVYLQKENIIDESGMPKERFSAEFPKEGPSILRIQQVVRGDSAAYFCASSPGQNYEQYFGPGTRLTVT.

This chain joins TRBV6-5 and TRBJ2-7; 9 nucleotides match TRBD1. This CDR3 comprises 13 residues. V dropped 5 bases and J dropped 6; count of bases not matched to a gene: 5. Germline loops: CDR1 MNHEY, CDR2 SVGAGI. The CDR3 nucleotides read TGTGCCAGCAGTAAGGGACAGGGCCGCGAGCAGTACTTC. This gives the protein CASSKGQGREQYF.

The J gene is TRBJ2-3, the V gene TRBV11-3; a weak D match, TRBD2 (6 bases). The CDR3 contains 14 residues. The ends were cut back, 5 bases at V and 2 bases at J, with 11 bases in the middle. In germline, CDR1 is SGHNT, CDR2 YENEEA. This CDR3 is CASSPGLFTDTQYF. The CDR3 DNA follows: TGTGCCAGCAGCCCGGGACTGTTCACAGATACGCAGTATTTT.

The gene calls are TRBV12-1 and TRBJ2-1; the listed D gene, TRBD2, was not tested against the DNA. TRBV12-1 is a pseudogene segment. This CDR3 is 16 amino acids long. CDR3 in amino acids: CASSFDVGLNYNEQFF. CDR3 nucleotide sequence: TGTGCCAGCAGCTTTGATGTGGGACTTAACTACAATGAGCAGTTCTTC.

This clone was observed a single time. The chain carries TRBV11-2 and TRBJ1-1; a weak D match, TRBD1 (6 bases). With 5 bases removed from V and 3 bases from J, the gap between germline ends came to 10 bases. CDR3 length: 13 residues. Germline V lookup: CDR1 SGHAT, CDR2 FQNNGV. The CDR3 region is CASSTKGDTEAFF. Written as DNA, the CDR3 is TGTGCCAGCAGCACCAAGGGGGACACTGAAGCTTTCTTT. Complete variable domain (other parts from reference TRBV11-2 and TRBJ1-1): EAGVAQSPRYKIIEKRQSVAFWCNPISGHATLYWYQQILGQGPKLLIQFQNNGVVDDSQLPKDRFSAERLKGVDSTLKIQPAKLEDSAVYLCASSTKGDTEAFFGQGTRLTVV.

CDR3 in amino acids: CASSPEEGSPLHF. DNA for the CDR3: TGCGCCAGCAGCCCCGAAGAGGGATCACCCCTCCACTTT. The V call is TRBV5-1, the J call TRBJ1-6, with D uncertain. Germline V gene lookup returns CDR1 SGHRS and CDR2 YFSETQ. V was pared by 4 bases and J by 10 bases, with 12 bases between. This CDR3 comprises 13 residues.

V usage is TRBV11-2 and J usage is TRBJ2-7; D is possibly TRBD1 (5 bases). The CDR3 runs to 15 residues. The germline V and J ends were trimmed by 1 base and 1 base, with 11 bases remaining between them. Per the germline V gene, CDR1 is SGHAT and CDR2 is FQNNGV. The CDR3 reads CASSLVQGVSYEQYF. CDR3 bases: TGTGCCAGCAGCTTAGTCCAGGGTGTTTCCTACGAGCAGTACTTC. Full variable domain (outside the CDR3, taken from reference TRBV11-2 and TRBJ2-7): EAGVAQSPRYKIIEKRQSVAFWCNPISGHATLYWYQQILGQGPKLLIQFQNNGVVDDSQLPKDRFSAERLKGVDSTLKIQPAKLEDSAVYLCASSLVQGVSYEQYFGPGTRLTVT.

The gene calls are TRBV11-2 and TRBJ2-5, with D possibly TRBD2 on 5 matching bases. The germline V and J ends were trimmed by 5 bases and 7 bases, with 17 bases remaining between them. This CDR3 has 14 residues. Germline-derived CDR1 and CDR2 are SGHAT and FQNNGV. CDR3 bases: TGTGCCAGCAGCCACGGCGGGCCTCTCGGGACCCAGTACTTC. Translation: CASSHGGPLGTQYF.

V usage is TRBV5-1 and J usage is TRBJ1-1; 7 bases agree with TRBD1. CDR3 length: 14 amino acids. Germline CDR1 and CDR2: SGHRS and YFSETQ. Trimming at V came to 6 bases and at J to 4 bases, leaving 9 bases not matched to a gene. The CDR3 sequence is CASTDSGGSTEAFF. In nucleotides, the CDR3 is TGCGCCAGCACCGATTCAGGGGGTAGCACTGAAGCTTTCTTT.

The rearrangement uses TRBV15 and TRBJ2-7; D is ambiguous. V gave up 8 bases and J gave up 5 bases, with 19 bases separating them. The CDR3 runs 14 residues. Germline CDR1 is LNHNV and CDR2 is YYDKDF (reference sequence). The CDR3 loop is CATGPYGNSHEQYF. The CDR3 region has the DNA TGTGCCACCGGACCTTATGGAAACAGCCACGAGCAGTACTTC.